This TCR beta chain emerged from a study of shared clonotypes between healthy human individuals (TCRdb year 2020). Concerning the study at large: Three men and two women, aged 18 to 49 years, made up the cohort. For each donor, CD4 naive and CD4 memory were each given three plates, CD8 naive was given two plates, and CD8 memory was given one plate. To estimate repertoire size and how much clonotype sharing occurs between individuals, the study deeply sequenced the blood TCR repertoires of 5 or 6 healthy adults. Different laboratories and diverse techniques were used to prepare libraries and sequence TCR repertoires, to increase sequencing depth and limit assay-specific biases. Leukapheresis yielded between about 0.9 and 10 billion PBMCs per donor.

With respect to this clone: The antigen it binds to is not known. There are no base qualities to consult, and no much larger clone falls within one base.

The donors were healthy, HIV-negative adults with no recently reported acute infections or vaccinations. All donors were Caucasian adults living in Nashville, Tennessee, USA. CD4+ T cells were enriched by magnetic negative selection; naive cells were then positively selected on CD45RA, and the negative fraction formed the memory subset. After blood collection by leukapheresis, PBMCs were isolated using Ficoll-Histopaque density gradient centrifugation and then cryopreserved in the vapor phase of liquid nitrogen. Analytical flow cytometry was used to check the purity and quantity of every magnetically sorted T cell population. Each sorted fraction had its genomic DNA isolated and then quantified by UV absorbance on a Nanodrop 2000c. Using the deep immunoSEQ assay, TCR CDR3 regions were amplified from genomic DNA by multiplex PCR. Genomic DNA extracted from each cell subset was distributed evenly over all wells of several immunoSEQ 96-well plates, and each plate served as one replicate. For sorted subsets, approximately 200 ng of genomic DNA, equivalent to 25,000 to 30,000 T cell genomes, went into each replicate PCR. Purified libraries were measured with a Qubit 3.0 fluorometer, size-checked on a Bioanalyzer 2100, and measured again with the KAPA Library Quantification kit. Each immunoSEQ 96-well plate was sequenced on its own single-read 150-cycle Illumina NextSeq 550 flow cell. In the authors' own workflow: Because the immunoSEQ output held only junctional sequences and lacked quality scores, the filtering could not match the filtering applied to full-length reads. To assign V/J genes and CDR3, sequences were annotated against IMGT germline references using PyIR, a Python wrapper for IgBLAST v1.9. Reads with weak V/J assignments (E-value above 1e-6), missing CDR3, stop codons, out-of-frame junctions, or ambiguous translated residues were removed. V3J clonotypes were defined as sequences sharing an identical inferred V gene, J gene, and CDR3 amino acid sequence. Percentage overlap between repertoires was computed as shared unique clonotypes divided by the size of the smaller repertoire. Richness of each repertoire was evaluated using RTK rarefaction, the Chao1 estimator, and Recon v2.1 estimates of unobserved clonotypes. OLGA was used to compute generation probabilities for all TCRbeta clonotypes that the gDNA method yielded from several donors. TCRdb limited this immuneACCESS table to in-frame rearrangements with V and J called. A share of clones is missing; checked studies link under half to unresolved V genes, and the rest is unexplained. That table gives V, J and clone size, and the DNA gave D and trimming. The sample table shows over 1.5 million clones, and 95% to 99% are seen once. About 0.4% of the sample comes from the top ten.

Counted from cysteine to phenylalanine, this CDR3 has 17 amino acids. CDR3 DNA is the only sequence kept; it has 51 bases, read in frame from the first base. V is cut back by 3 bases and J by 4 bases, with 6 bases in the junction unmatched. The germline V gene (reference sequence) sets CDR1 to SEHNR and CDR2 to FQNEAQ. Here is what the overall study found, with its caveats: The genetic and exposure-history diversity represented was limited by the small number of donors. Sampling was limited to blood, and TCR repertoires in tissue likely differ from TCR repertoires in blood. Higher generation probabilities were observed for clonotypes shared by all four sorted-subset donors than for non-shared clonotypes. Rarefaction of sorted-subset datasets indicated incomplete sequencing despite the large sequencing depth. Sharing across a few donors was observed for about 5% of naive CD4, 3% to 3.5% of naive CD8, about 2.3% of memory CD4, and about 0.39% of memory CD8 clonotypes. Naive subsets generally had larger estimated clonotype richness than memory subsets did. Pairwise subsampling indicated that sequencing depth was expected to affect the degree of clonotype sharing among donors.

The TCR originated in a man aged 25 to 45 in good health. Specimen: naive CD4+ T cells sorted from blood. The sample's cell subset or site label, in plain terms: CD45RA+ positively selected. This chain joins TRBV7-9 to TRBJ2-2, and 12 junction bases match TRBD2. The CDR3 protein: CASSFRLAGDVTGELFF. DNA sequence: TGTGCCAGCAGCTTTCGACTAGCGGGAGATGTCACCGGGGAGCTGTTTTTT.